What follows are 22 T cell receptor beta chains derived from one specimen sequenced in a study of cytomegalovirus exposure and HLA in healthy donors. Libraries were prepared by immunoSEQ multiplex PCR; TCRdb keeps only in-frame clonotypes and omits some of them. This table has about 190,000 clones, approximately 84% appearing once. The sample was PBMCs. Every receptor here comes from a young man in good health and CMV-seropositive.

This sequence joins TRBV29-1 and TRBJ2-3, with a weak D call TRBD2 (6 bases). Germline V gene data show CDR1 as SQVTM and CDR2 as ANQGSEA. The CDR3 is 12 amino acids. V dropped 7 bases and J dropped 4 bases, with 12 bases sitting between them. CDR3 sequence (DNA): TGCAGCGCGAGGGACTCCCCAGATACGCAGTATTTT. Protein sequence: CSARDSPDTQYF.

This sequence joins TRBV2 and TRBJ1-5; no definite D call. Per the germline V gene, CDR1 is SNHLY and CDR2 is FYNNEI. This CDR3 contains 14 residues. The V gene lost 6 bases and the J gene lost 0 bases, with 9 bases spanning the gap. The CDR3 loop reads CASRRSFSNQPQHF. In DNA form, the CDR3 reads TGTGCCAGCAGAAGGAGTTTTAGCAATCAGCCCCAGCATTTT.

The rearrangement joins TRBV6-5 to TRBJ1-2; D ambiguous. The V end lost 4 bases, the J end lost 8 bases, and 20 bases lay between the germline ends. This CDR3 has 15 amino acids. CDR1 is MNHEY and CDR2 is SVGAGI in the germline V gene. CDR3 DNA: TGTGCCAGCAGTTCACTTAAAACACATGGCGGGGGCTACACCTTC. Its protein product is CASSSLKTHGGGYTF.

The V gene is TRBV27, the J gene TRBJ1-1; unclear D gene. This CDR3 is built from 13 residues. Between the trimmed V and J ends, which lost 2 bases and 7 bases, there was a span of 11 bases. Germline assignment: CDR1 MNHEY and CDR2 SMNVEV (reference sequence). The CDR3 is CASSLESGYEAFF. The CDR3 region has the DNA TGTGCCAGCAGTTTAGAGTCCGGTTATGAAGCTTTCTTT.

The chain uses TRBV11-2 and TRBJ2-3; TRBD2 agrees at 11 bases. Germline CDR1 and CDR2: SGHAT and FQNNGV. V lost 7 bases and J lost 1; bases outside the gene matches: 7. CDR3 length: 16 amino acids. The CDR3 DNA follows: TGTGCCAGCACCCTAGGGACTAGCGGCCGCACAGATACGCAGTATTTT. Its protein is CASTLGTSGRTDTQYF.

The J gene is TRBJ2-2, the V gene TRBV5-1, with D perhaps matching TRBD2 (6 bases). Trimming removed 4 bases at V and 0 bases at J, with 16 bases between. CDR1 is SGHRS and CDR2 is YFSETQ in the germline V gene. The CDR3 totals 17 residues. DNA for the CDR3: TGCGCCAGCAGCCCGTCGTTAGCGGCCACGAACACCGGGGAGCTGTTTTTT. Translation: CASSPSLAATNTGELFF.

In nucleotides, the CDR3 is TGTGCCAGCAGCCCCAGGGGGGCCTACGAGCAGTACTTC. This translates into CASSPRGAYEQYF. This chain uses TRBV14 with TRBJ2-7; a weak D match, TRBD1 (7 bases). Trimming stripped 4 bases from V and 2 bases from J, with 9 bases between. Germline V CDR1 and CDR2: SGHDN, FVKESK. The CDR3 sequence is 13 residues long.

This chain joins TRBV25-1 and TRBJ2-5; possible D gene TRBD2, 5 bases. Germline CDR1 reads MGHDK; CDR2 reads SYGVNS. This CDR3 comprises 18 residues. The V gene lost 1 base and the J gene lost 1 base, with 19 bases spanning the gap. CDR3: CASSELGVAGHPQETQYF. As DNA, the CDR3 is TGTGCCAGCAGTGAATTGGGCGTTGCGGGTCATCCCCAAGAGACCCAGTACTTC.

The CDR3 DNA sequence: TGTGCCAGCAGCTTAGACGGAATGACGGGTCGGGGCTACACCTTC. It codes for CASSLDGMTGRGYTF. The rearrangement joins TRBV7-9 to TRBJ1-2; no firm D call. The CDR3 covers 15 residues. Germline values: CDR1 SEHNR, CDR2 FQNEAQ (reference sequence). V dropped 1 base and J dropped 8 bases, with 17 bases sitting between them. Full variable domain (missing parts from reference TRBV7-9 and TRBJ1-2): DTGVSQNPRHKITKRGQNVTFRCDPISEHNRLYWYRQTLGQGPEFLTYFQNEAQLEKSRLLSDRFSAERPKGSFSTLEIQRTEQGDSAMYLCASSLDGMTGRGYTFGSGTRLTVV.

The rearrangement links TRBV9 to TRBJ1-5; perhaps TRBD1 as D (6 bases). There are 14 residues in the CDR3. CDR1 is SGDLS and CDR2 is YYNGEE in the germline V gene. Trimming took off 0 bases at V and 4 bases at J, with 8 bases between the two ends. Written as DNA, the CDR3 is TGTGCCAGCAGCGTAGCAGGGGATAATCAGCCCCAGCATTTT. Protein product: CASSVAGDNQPQHF.

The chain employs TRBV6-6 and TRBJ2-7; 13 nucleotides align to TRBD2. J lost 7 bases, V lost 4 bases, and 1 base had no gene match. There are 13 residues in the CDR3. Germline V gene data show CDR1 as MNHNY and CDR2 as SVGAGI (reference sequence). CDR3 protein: CASSSTSGGEQYF. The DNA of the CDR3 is TGTGCCAGCAGTTCGACTAGCGGGGGGGAGCAGTACTTC.

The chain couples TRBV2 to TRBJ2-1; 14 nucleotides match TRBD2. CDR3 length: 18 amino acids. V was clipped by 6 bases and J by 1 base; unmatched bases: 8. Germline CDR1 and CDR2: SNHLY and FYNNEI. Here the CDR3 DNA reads TGTGCCAGCAGACGGGGACTAGCGGGAGTAGGATCCTACAATGAGCAGTTCTTC. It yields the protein CASRRGLAGVGSYNEQFF.

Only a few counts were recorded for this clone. Written as DNA, the CDR3 is TGTGCCAGCAGCTTGGACGGAGGAGGAGCCTACGAGCAGTACTTC. This gives the protein CASSLDGGGAYEQYF. J is TRBJ2-7 and V is TRBV5-5; weak D call: TRBD2 (5 bases). Germline V CDR1 and CDR2: SGHKS, YYEKEE (reference sequence). Trimming removed 0 bases from V and 2 bases from J, with 12 bases in between. The CDR3 extends over 15 amino acids.

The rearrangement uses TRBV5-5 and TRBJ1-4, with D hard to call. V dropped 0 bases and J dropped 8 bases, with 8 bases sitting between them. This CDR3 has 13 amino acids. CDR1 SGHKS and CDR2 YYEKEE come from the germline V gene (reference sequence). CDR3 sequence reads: CASSLVTVEKLFF. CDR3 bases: TGTGCCAGCAGCTTGGTTACAGTGGAAAAACTGTTTTTT.

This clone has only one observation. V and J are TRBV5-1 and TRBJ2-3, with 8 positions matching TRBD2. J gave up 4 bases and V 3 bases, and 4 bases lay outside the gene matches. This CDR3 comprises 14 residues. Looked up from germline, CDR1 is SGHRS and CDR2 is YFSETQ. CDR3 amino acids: CASSSTSVSDTQYF. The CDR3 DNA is TGCGCCAGCAGCTCGACTAGCGTCTCAGATACGCAGTATTTT.

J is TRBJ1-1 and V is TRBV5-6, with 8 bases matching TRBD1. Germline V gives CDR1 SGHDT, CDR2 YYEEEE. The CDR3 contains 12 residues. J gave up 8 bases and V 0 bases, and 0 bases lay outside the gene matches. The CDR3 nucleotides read TGTGCCAGCAGCTTGGGGGACAGGGAAGCTTTCTTT. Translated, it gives CASSLGDREAFF.

As DNA, the CDR3 is TGTGCCATCAGTGCGGACAGGGAAGACACCGGGGAGCTGTTTTTT. Translation gives CAISADREDTGELFF. The rearrangement uses TRBV10-3 and TRBJ2-2; TRBD1 aligns across 8 bases. Germline V gene data show CDR1 as ENHRY and CDR2 as SYGVKD. The ends lost 4 bases at V and 3 bases at J; junction bases unmatched: 4. This CDR3 comprises 15 residues.

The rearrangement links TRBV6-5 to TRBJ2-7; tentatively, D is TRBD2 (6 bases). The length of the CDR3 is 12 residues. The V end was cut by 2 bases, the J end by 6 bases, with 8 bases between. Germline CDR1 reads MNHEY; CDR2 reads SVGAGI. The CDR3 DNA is TGTGCCAGCAGTTACGTCGGGGGCGAGCAGTACTTC. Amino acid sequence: CASSYVGGEQYF.

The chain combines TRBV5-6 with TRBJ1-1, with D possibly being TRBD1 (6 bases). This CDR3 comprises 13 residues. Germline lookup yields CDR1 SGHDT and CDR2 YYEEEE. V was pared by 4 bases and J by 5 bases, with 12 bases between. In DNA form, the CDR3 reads TGTGCCAGCAGCCAGGGGCCAAGTACTGAAGCTTTCTTT. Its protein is CASSQGPSTEAFF.

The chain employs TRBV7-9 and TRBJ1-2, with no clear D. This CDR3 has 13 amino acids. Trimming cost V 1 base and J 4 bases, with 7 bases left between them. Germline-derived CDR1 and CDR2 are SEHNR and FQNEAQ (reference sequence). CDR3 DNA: TGTGCCAGCAGCTTAGATGCGCGCTATGGCTACACCTTC. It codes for CASSLDARYGYTF.

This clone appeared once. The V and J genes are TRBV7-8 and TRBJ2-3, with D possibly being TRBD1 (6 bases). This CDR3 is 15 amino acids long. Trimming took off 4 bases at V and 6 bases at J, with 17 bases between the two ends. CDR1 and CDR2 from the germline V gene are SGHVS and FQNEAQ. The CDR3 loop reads CASSSPKTGLDTQYF. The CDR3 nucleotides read TGTGCCAGCAGCTCGCCTAAAACAGGGTTGGATACGCAGTATTTT.

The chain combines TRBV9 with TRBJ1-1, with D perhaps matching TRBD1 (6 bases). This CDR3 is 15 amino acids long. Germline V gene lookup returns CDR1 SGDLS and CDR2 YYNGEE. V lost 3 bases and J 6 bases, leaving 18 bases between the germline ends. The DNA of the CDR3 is TGTGCCAGCAGCGGGCGGGGGACATTAACGTCTGAAGCTTTCTTT. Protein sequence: CASSGRGTLTSEAFF.